This T cell receptor beta chain is from a study of identical twins. Whole-study findings and limits: Analyses of zero insertions could be partly confounded by invariant MAIT and iNKT cells. Within beta out-of-frame sequences, the excess sharing observed between twins was weaker.

With respect to this clonotype: Its target is unknown.

With template switching, a universal primer site was added, and the cDNA carried unique molecular identifiers. TCRdb analysed the 5' RACE reads with MiXCR anew, one entry per CDR3 protein. The sample yields about 500,000 distinct CDR3 sequences, about 13% seen once. This sample was shared with a second study, whose subject was yellow fever vaccine responses in identical twins.

This sequence originates from a woman in her late teens or twenties in good health. Sequencing input: CD4+ T cells sorted from blood.

This CDR3 reads CASSSELYSYEQYF. CDR3 DNA: TGTGCCAGCAGCTCAGAGCTGTACTCCTACGAGCAGTACTTC. The chain joins TRBV9 to TRBJ2-7; D is unresolved. The CDR3 totals 14 residues. V lost 4 bases and J lost 0, with 11 bases in between. CDR1 SGDLS and CDR2 YYNGEE come from the germline V gene.